Listed below are T cell receptor beta chains from one sample, sequenced in a study of molecular identifiers for immune sequencing clone quantification. TCRdb processed the PCR reads anew with MiXCR; each CDR3 protein has one entry. The table records around 82,000 distinct CDR3 sequences, around a fifth of them present only once. The material sequenced was naive CD8+ T cells from blood, with Jurkat cell RNA spiked in. The receptors stem from a human donor in good health. Some libraries in this study had Jurkat cell RNA spiked in. Each CDR3 is given with its conserved first and last residue. Each record gives: clone size, D gene, CDR3 length, J gene, V gene, CDR3 DNA, CDR3 protein. A D gene is named only where the DNA matches it firmly. Clone size is shown for a subset of rows, as once, few, many or a class of expanded clone.

>many|-|15|TRBJ2-3|TRBV5-1
TGCGCCAGCAGCTTGTGGGGGGCCAACACAGATACGCAGTATTTT
CASSLWGANTDTQYF
>many|-|14|TRBJ2-2|TRBV6-5
TGTGCCAGCAGCTGGGGGGAAAACACCGGGGAGCTGTTTTTT
CASSWGENTGELFF
>many|-|14|TRBJ1-1|TRBV6-6
TGTGCCAGCAGTTCGGTCGCGGAGAACACTGAAGCTTTCTTT
CASSSVAENTEAFF
>many|-|15|TRBJ2-7|TRBV20-1
TGCAGTGCTAGAGATCTGGAAAGCCTCGATCTCGAGCAGTACTTC
CSARDLESLDLEQYF
>many|-|11|TRBJ2-5|TRBV12-3/TRBV12-4
TGTGCCAGCAGTAAAGGGGAGACCCAGTACTTC
CASSKGETQYF
>-|-|14|TRBJ2-7|TRBV7-9
TGTGCCAGCAGCCAATCAGGGTATCAGTACGAGCAGTACTTC
CASSQSGYQYEQYF
>-|-|16|TRBJ1-6|TRBV30
TGTGCCTGGACCATGCAGGACCAACCCTATAATTCACCCCTCCACTTT
CAWTMQDQPYNSPLHF
>many|-|13|TRBJ1-5|TRBV7-9
TGTGCCAGCAGCCGGGCAGTCGCTCAGCCCCAGCATTTT
CASSRAVAQPQHF
>many|TRBD1|14|TRBJ1-4|TRBV28
TGTGCCAGCAGTTTACGGACAGGGAGTGAAAAACTGTTTTTT
CASSLRTGSEKLFF
>many|TRBD2|17|TRBJ2-7|TRBV5-1
TGCGCCAGCAGCCAAACAGTCCTAGCGGGGGGGCCATACGAGCAGTACTTC
CASSQTVLAGGPYEQYF
>few|TRBD2|15|TRBJ2-5|TRBV6-2/TRBV6-3
TGTGCCAGCAGCATACTAGCGGGAGGTGGTGAGACCCAGTACTTC
CASSILAGGGETQYF
>many|-|13|TRBJ1-2|TRBV6-5
TGTGCCAGCTCCGTATCAGTTCACTATGGCTACACCTTC
CASSVSVHYGYTF
>many|-|14|TRBJ1-5|TRBV29-1
TGCAGCGCTCTGATATCCCCCGGCAATCAGCCCCAGCATTTT
CSALISPGNQPQHF
>many|TRBD1|16|TRBJ2-5|TRBV20-1
TGCAGTGCTAGCCAAAGGGACAGATCTATCCAAGAGACCCAGTACTTC
CSASQRDRSIQETQYF
>many|TRBD2|15|TRBJ2-4|TRBV10-3
TGTGCCATCAGTGAGTCGACTAGCGGGCGGTTCATTCAGTACTTC
CAISESTSGRFIQYF